The 7 T cell receptor beta chains below come from one sample, sequenced in a study of cytomegalovirus exposure and HLA in healthy donors. PCR involved 60 Vbeta and 13 Jbeta primers. The data were produced by immunoSEQ multiplex PCR, yet TCRdb's version contains in-frame clones alone and is incomplete. This sample has around 130,000 clones; 60% to 85% occur once, and the top ten carry 1.8%. What was sequenced was PBMCs. The source is a man in his forties or fifties in good health and CMV-seronegative.

The chain employs TRBV27 and TRBJ2-7; D unresolved. This CDR3 is 13 amino acids long. Trimming pared 3 bases from V and 6 bases from J, leaving 12 bases between. The germline V gene has CDR1 MNHEY and CDR2 SMNVEV (reference sequence). CDR3 in amino acids: CASSFPPSGEQYF. Here the CDR3 DNA reads TGTGCCAGCAGTTTCCCCCCCTCGGGCGAGCAGTACTTC.

CDR3 nucleotides: TGTGCCAGTAGTATTCCGGCCGGGGAGCTGTTTTTT. It codes for CASSIPAGELFF. This sequence joins TRBV19 and TRBJ2-2; D remains ambiguous. Germline loops: CDR1 LNHDA, CDR2 SQIVND (reference sequence). The V gene lost 3 bases and the J gene lost 6 bases, with 5 bases spanning the gap. The CDR3 has 12 residues. The whole variable domain, filled in from reference TRBV19 and TRBJ2-2, reads DGGITQSPKYLFRKEGQNVTLSCEQNLNHDAMYWYRQDPGQGLRLIYYSQIVNDFQKGDIAEGYSVSREKKESFPLTVTSAQKNPTAFYLCASSIPAGELFFGEGSRLTVL.

V and J are TRBV19 and TRBJ1-1; D gene uncertain. V gave up 0 bases and J gave up 1 base, with 6 bases separating them. The CDR3 is 14 residues long. CDR1 is LNHDA and CDR2 is SQIVND in the germline V gene (reference sequence). The CDR3 region is CASSIEEGNTEAFF. The CDR3 region has the DNA TGTGCCAGTAGTATAGAGGAGGGGAACACTGAAGCTTTCTTT.

This clone has just a few counts. The chain links TRBV29-1 to TRBJ2-3; D remains ambiguous. CDR3 length equals 15 residues. Trimming shortened V by 6 bases and J by 2 bases, and 18 bases separated the two germline ends. CDR1 is SQVTM, CDR2 ANQGSEA, per germline. This CDR3 reads CSVPAPVGLTDTQYF. In DNA form, the CDR3 reads TGCAGCGTCCCGGCCCCTGTGGGCCTCACAGATACGCAGTATTTT.

The rearrangement uses TRBV21-1 and TRBJ1-5; TRBD1, the D gene given by the table, was not confirmed from the DNA. TRBV21-1 is a pseudogene locus. The CDR3 contains 11 residues. CDR3 sequence reads: CARNLGQPQHF. The DNA for the CDR3 is TGTGCCAGAAACCTGGGCCAGCCCCAGCATTTT.

The sample holds a few counts of this clone. The chain joins TRBV4-3 to TRBJ2-7, with 8 positions matching TRBD2. V shed 3 bases and J 2 bases; nucleotides not matched to a gene: 6. In germline, CDR1 is LGHNA, CDR2 YSLEER. The CDR3 sequence is 15 residues long. The CDR3 region is CASSQRSGGTYEQYF. The CDR3 bases are TGCGCCAGCAGCCAGCGGAGCGGGGGTACCTACGAGCAGTACTTC.

The J gene is TRBJ1-2, the V gene TRBV2; the match to TRBD1 covers 7 bases. The V gene's germline CDR1 is SNHLY and CDR2 FYNNEI. V shed 3 bases and J 3 bases; nucleotides not matched to a gene: 4. The CDR3 is 14 amino acids. DNA for the CDR3: TGTGCCAGCAGTGATATCGGGACAGACTATGGCTACACCTTC. This codes for CASSDIGTDYGYTF.